This T cell receptor beta chain was found in a study of shared clonotypes between healthy human individuals. Findings and limits, study-wide: Shared clonotypes: approximately 5.3% naive CD4, roughly 3.8% naive CD8, under 2.5% memory CD4, 0.4% to 0.5% memory CD8.

V was trimmed by 0 bases and J by 6 bases, leaving 12 bases between them. Germline V gene data show CDR1 as MGHRA and CDR2 as YSYEKL. The CDR3 is 16 residues long. The assay was immunoSEQ multiplex PCR, and TCRdb's table has in-frame clones only and misses some. The sample holds hundreds of thousands of clones, 95% seen once. CD8 cells regarded as naive lacked CD45RO, were positively chosen for CCR7, and omitted terminally differentiated effector memory CD45RA+ cells. There were no recent acute infections or vaccinations among the donors, who were healthy HIV-negative adults. A word on this clone: Its specificity is unknown.

The specimen was naive CD8+ T cells sorted from blood. The TCR sequence derives from a woman younger than 45 in good health. This chain uses TRBV4-1 with TRBJ1-6; no clear D. The CDR3 loop is CASSQDRNLGNSPLHF. The DNA for the CDR3 is TGCGCCAGCAGCCAAGATCGGAACCTTGGTAATTCACCCCTCCACTTT.